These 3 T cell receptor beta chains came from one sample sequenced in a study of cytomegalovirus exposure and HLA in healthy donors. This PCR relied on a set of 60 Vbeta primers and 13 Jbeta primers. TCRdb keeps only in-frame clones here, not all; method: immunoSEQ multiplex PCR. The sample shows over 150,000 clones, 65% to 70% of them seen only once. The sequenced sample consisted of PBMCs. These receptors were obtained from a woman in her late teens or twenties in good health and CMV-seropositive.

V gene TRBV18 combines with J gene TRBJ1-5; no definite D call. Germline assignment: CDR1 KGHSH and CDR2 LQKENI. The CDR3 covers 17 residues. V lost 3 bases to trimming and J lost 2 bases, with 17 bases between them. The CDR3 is CASSPNTGGMGNQPQHF. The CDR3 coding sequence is TGTGCCAGCTCACCGAATACGGGAGGTATGGGCAATCAGCCCCAGCATTTT.

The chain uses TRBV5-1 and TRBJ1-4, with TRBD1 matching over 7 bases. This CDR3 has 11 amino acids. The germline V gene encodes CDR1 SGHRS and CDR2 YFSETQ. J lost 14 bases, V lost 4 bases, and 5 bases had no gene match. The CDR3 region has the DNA TGCGCCAGCAGCGAGGAGGGGGCTCTGTTTTTT. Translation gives CASSEEGALFF.

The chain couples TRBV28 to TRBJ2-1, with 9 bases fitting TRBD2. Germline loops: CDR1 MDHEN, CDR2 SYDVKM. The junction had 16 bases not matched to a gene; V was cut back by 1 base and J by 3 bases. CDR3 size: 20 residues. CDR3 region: CASSLYVYGASGKYYNEQFF. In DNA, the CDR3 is TGTGCCAGCAGTTTATATGTTTACGGGGCTAGCGGGAAGTACTACAATGAGCAGTTCTTC.